This T cell receptor beta chain was captured in a study of untreated major depressive disorder. Each depressed patient was matched pairwise with a non-depressed control on sex, age, current smoking status and body mass index. Patients had moderate to severe depression. Magnetic negative selection enriched CD4+ T cells from thawed PBMCs. About 95% CD4+ purity was typical by flow cytometry. Only in-frame clones appear in the TCRdb table, and some are missing; sequencing was by immunoSEQ multiplex PCR. The sample holds about 20,000 clones; more than 90% are singletons and the top ten take roughly 0.6%. This clone was observed once. This receptor was taken from a woman aged 35 to 49 with major depressive disorder. The sequencing input was CD4+ T cells from PBMCs.

CDR3 in amino acids: CSAPKRQGKTGTSFIGPGDEQFF. In DNA form, the CDR3 reads TGCAGCGCCCCAAAACGACAGGGAAAAACCGGGACTAGTTTCATAGGGCCCGGCGATGAGCAGTTCTTC. The chain couples TRBV29-1 to TRBJ2-1; a weak D match, TRBD2 (8 bases). Germline assignment: CDR1 SQVTM and CDR2 ANQGSEA. This CDR3 region has 23 residues. Trimming left V 7 bases short and J 8 bases short, with 48 bases between.